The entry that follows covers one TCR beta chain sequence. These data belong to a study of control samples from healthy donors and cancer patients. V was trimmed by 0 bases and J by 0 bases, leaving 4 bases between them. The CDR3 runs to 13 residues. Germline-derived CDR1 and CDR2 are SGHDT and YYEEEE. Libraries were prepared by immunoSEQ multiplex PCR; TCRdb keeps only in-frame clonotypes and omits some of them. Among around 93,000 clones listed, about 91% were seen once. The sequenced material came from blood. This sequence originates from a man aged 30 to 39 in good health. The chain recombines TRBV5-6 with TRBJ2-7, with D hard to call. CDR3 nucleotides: TGTGCCAGCAGCTTGGCGATCTCCTACGAGCAGTACTTC. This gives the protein CASSLAISYEQYF.